This TCR beta chain was recovered during a study of T cells expressing NK-cell markers. Study as a whole: Sorted CD3+CD56+NKG2C+, CD3+CD56+NKG2C- and CD3+CD56-NKG2C+ T cells supplied TCR beta repertoires. Study-level results: Evidence did not settle whether expanded NKG2C+ T cell clones targeted HCMV. A handful of donors likewise had their CD3+CD56-NKG2C+ fraction led by these clonotypes. The share of CD8+ T cells held by dominant NKG2C+ clonotypes was roughly 1.0-8% in more than 5 donors.

A word on this clonotype: What it binds is unknown.

Germline-derived CDR1 and CDR2 are LNHNV and YYDKDF (reference sequence). This CDR3 spans 15 amino acids. With the 5' RACE reads reprocessed, TCRdb shows one record per CDR3 protein and no DNA. This repertoire includes some 460,000 distinct CDR3 sequences. Sequenced input: blood T cells: a sorted CD56 or NKG2C T cell subset, CD4+ or CD8+ T cells, or bulk PBMC T cells (not recorded which). This receptor was taken from a woman in her fifties or sixties in good health. The chain is built from TRBV15 and TRBJ2-5; with no DNA, the TCRdb D assignment of TRBD2 cannot be verified. The CDR3 reads CATSPDRDSQETQYF.